This T cell receptor (beta chain) was obtained from a study of T cell changes during pregnancy in multiple sclerosis. Produced via immunoSEQ multiplex PCR; TCRdb's table is partial and in-frame only. The sample carries approximately 90,000 clones, about nine tenths recorded once. This TCR came from a female donor with multiple sclerosis, enrolled in a pregnancy study. This specimen was peripheral blood, taken in the first trimester of pregnancy.

In DNA, the CDR3 is TGTGCCAGCAGTTTAACTAGCGGGGGATTCGGCGAGCAGTACTTC. Encoded protein: CASSLTSGGFGEQYF. V and J are TRBV27 and TRBJ2-7, with 11 positions matching TRBD2. CDR1 is MNHEY, CDR2 SMNVEV, per germline (reference sequence). V lost 2 bases, J lost 6 bases, and 6 bases stayed unmatched. The CDR3 is 15 amino acids.